This T cell receptor (beta chain) was captured by sequencing in a study of T cells in Graves' hyperthyroidism and ophthalmopathy. Uncontrolled infection, other autoimmune disease, pregnancy or lactation disqualified patients from enrolment. The germline V gene encodes CDR1 PRHDT and CDR2 FYEKMQ (reference sequence). The CDR3 sequence is 12 residues long. V lost 5 bases and J 5 bases, leaving 9 bases between the germline ends. Amplification of TCR beta CDR3 regions was performed using RNA transcripts as template. First-round RT-PCR of the TCR CDR3 relied on the HTBI primer set. TCRdb recomputed calls from the multiplex PCR reads with MiXCR, one row per CDR3 protein. The profile shows tens of thousands of distinct CDR3 sequences, 49% of them singletons. This clonotype was observed at least ten times.

The J gene is TRBJ1-1, the V gene TRBV13; D is unclear. The sequencing input was blood. This TCR derives from a woman aged 45 to 65 with Graves' hyperthyroidism that later progressed to Graves' ophthalmopathy. The CDR3 coding sequence is TGTGCCAGCAGCCCACCCGAAACTGAAGCTTTCTTT. Translated: CASSPPETEAFF.